Listed below are T cell receptor beta chains from one sample, sequenced in a study of blood T cell repertoires in COVID-19. Clones were read by immunoSEQ multiplex PCR, and TCRdb kept only the in-frame ones, dropping some. The data contain about 180,000 clones, roughly 85% of them singletons. Sequenced sample: PBMCs or T cells enriched from blood (not recorded which). All receptors derive from a woman under 30 who had recovered from COVID-19. The CDR3 runs from the conserved cysteine through the conserved F or W. D genes are given only for firm matches. Some rows have no size entry. The others give once, few or many, or a class for an expanded clone.

len	v_gene	j_gene	d_gene	abundance	CDR3nt	CDR3aa
17	TRBV11-2	TRBJ2-2	TRBD2	once	TGTGCCAGCAGCTCCAAGGGACTAGCGGGGGGTGTCGGGGAGCTGTTTTTT	CASSSKGLAGGVGELFF
15	TRBV28	TRBJ1-6	TRBD1	many	TGTGCCAGCAGGTTAGGACAGGGGGAGTGGGCACCCCTCCACTTT	CASRLGQGEWAPLHF
13	TRBV24-1	TRBJ1-2	-	-	TGTGCCACCAGGGAGAAGGAAGGGGATGGCTACACCTTC	CATREKEGDGYTF
15	TRBV6-2/TRBV6-3	TRBJ1-5	-	-	TGTGCCAGCAGTTACTCGCGGGGAGGAAATCAGCCCCAGCATTTT	CASSYSRGGNQPQHF
14	TRBV7-2	TRBJ2-3	TRBD1	once	TGTGCCAGCAGCCGCCAGACAGGGGCAGATACGCAGTATTTT	CASSRQTGADTQYF
16	TRBV6-1	TRBJ1-2	-	-	TGTGCCAGCAGTCAAGGGGCGATACAGCCTCATTATGGCTACACCTTC	CASSQGAIQPHYGYTF
19	TRBV4-2	TRBJ2-3	TRBD2	-	TGTGCCAGCAGCCAAGAAGTCAGAGGACTAGCGGCGAGCACAGATACGCAGTATTTT	CASSQEVRGLAASTDTQYF
14	TRBV30	TRBJ1-2	TRBD1	-	TGTGCCTGGACCGAGGGACAGGGAAACTATGGCTACACCTTC	CAWTEGQGNYGYTF
17	TRBV3-1/TRBV3-2	TRBJ2-3	-	-	TGTGCCAGCAGCCAAAAAGCAGGGGAAAAGAGCACAGATACGCAGTATTTT	CASSQKAGEKSTDTQYF
14	TRBV5-4	TRBJ2-3	-	-	TGTGCCAAGTCGTGGGGCGAGACCACAGATACGCAGTATTTT	CAKSWGETTDTQYF
16	TRBV9	TRBJ2-3	TRBD2	-	TGTGCCAGCAGCGCCACCCTAGCGGCTAGCACAGATACGCAGTATTTT	CASSATLAASTDTQYF
13	TRBV30	TRBJ1-1	TRBD1	-	TGTGCCTGGTCCGGGACAGGGGAAACTGAAGCTTTCTTT	CAWSGTGETEAFF
14	TRBV4-1	TRBJ1-1	-	-	TGCGCCAGCAGCCCTACAGGGTCGAACACTGAAGCTTTCTTT	CASSPTGSNTEAFF
14	TRBV7-9	TRBJ1-2	-	once	TGTGCCAGCAGCTTAGTCGGTGCGGACTATGGCTACACCTTC	CASSLVGADYGYTF
16	TRBV5-4	TRBJ2-3	-	-	TGTGCCAGCAGCTTTCGTGATAGAAAAAGCACAGATACGCAGTATTTT	CASSFRDRKSTDTQYF
14	TRBV19	TRBJ1-5	-	-	TGTGCCAGTAGTATAGGAAACTACAGGGACGCCCAGCATTTT	CASSIGNYRDAQHF